This T cell receptor (beta chain) was sequenced for a study of T cell repertoires in cytomegalovirus infection. Study overall: Public TCR beta signatures were indicative of both CMV infection and a matching HLA type. Study-wide points: Frequencies of public TCR beta families were cumulated, and this identified carriers of CMV plus the relevant HLA. There were HLA-C-restricted CMV-specific TCR beta clonotypes dominating the ex vivo response.

TCRdb re-analysed the reads in MiXCR, keeping a single row per CDR3 protein. The sample includes around 490,000 distinct CDR3 sequences, more than 25% of them seen just once. Details on this clonotype: Its antigen is not known.

Germline CDR1 and CDR2: SEHNR and FQNEAQ (reference sequence). J gave up 5 bases and V 5 bases, and 4 bases lay outside the gene matches. The CDR3 contains 14 residues. Material: PBMCs. This sequence joins TRBV7-9 and TRBJ2-7; 12 bases agree with TRBD1. This receptor was identified in a human donor in good health (CMV status not recorded). Some clones in this sample may be carry-over from other donors' samples. The CDR3 loop is CASSGGTGGNEQYF. CDR3 sequence (DNA): TGTGCCAGCAGCGGCGGGACAGGGGGCAACGAGCAGTACTTC.